This TCR beta chain was found in a study of blood T cell repertoires in COVID-19. Clones were read by immunoSEQ multiplex PCR, and TCRdb kept only the in-frame ones, dropping some. The sample carries around 31,000 clones, 75% to 90% recorded once. The length of the CDR3 is 14 residues. Germline loops: CDR1 SGHVS, CDR2 FQNEAQ. V was shortened by 1 base and J by 4 bases, with 11 bases between the two germline ends. This clonotype originated in a man between 60 and 75 years old with acute or convalescent COVID-19. J is TRBJ2-7 and V is TRBV7-8; D remains ambiguous. The sequencing sample was made of peripheral blood. The CDR3 DNA reads TGTGCCAGCAGCTTAGGCTTAGCCTTTTACGAGCAGTACTTC. Protein sequence: CASSLGLAFYEQYF.